These 21 T cell receptor beta chains were sequenced from one sample in a study of blood T cell repertoires in COVID-19. The assay was immunoSEQ multiplex PCR, and TCRdb's table has in-frame clones only and misses some. In the table there are approximately 92,000 clones, around four fifths of which are singletons. The sequenced sample consisted of peripheral blood. The receptors were sampled from a man over 45 with acute or convalescent COVID-19.

The rearrangement uses TRBV5-6 and TRBJ1-3; D remains ambiguous. V was shortened by 0 bases and J by 0 bases, with 7 bases between the two germline ends. Germline V gene sequence: CDR1 SGHDT, CDR2 YYEEEE. The CDR3 spans 15 residues. The CDR3 loop is CASSLDGPSGNTIYF. The CDR3 DNA reads as TGTGCCAGCAGCTTGGATGGGCCCTCTGGAAACACCATATATTTT.

The chain combines TRBV7-2 with TRBJ1-1; 10 bases align to TRBD1. The CDR3 covers 14 residues. CDR1 SGHTA and CDR2 FQGNSA come from the germline V gene. After removal of 2 bases from V and 7 bases from J, the junction contained 4 bases not matched to a gene. CDR3 loop: CASSLMGQGSEAFF. In nucleotides, the CDR3 is TGTGCCAGCAGCTTAATGGGACAGGGGAGTGAAGCTTTCTTT.

This rearrangement joins TRBV7-2 to TRBJ1-5; no definite D call. The CDR3 contains 13 residues. Per the germline V gene, CDR1 is SGHTA and CDR2 is FQGNSA. Trimming removed 3 bases from V and 4 bases from J, with 7 bases in between. In DNA, the CDR3 is TGTGCCAGCAGCTTGAGTGTAAATCAGCCCCAGCATTTT. Its translation: CASSLSVNQPQHF.

The chain combines TRBV9 with TRBJ2-2; 7 nucleotides line up with TRBD2. V was pared by 2 bases and J by 2 bases, with 3 bases of the junction left unmatched. The CDR3 has 15 residues. Germline assignment: CDR1 SGDLS and CDR2 YYNGEE. The CDR3 sequence: CASSVGLSNTGELFF. CDR3 in DNA: TGTGCCAGCAGCGTGGGACTATCTAACACCGGGGAGCTGTTTTTT. Full variable domain (outside the CDR3, taken from reference TRBV9 and TRBJ2-2): DSGVTQTPKHLITATGQRVTLRCSPRSGDLSVYWYQQSLDQGLQFLIQYYNGEERAKGNILERFSAQQFPDLHSELNLSSLELGDSALYFCASSVGLSNTGELFFGEGSRLTVL.

The chain links TRBV15 to TRBJ2-3; 11 bases map to TRBD2. The CDR3 is 16 amino acids. Germline CDR1 and CDR2: LNHNV and YYDKDF (reference sequence). V gave up 0 bases and J gave up 5 bases; unmatched junction bases: 4. Here the CDR3 reads CATSRDLGLAGDTQYF. CDR3 DNA: TGTGCCACCAGCAGAGATTTAGGACTAGCGGGAGATACGCAGTATTTT.

The V gene is TRBV7-8, the J gene TRBJ2-2; D ambiguous. The V gene lost 1 base and the J gene lost 3 bases, with 9 bases spanning the gap. From germline, CDR1 is SGHVS and CDR2 FQNEAQ. The CDR3 totals 15 residues. CDR3 in amino acids: CASSLVGSYTGELFF. The CDR3 bases are TGTGCCAGCAGCTTAGTCGGGTCTTACACCGGGGAGCTGTTTTTT.

The chain carries TRBV12-3 or TRBV12-4 and TRBJ2-2; 12 bases are shared with TRBD1. J lost 7 bases, V lost 11 bases, and 5 bases had no gene match. The CDR3 totals 13 residues. The CDR3 DNA sequence: TGTGCCGGGGGACAGGGGGCCGGCGGGGAGCTGTTTTTT. Translation gives CAGGQGAGGELFF.

The chain links TRBV6-5 to TRBJ1-2, with D possibly matching TRBD1 (5 bases). In germline, CDR1 is MNHEY, CDR2 SVGAGI. The CDR3 length is 13 residues. V lost 4 bases and J 6 bases, leaving 12 bases between the germline ends. The chain's CDR3 is CASSSQGLNGYTF. CDR3 nucleotides: TGTGCCAGCAGTTCTCAGGGTTTGAATGGCTACACCTTC.

The chain couples TRBV24-1 to TRBJ1-5; 7 bases map to TRBD1. V was pared by 3 bases and J by 6 bases, with 1 base of the junction left unmatched. CDR1 and CDR2 from the germline V gene are KGHDR and SFDVKD. This CDR3 region has 13 residues. CDR3 in DNA: TGTGCCACCAGTGATAGGGACAGTCAGCCCCAGCATTTT. Its translation: CATSDRDSQPQHF.

The chain recombines TRBV28 with TRBJ1-2; 10 nucleotides line up with TRBD1. There are 15 residues in the CDR3. V trimming: 3 bases; J trimming: 6 bases; junction bases outside the gene matches: 7. Germline lookup yields CDR1 MDHEN and CDR2 SYDVKM. CDR3 nucleotides: TGTGCCAGCAGTTTTCGAGGACAGGGGGTTAATGGCTACACCTTC. Its translation: CASSFRGQGVNGYTF.

V is TRBV29-1 and J is TRBJ1-2; 10 nucleotides match TRBD1. This CDR3 comprises 13 residues. From germline, CDR1 is SQVTM and CDR2 ANQGSEA. Trimming cost V 5 bases and J 8 bases; bases outside gene matches: 8. In DNA, the CDR3 is TGCAGCGTTCCGGGACAGGGGATTGGAGGCTACACCTTC. As protein: CSVPGQGIGGYTF.

This chain uses TRBV5-1 with TRBJ2-7, with TRBD2 matching 12 bases. The trim removed 3 bases at V and 7 bases at J, leaving 2 bases unmatched. Germline-derived CDR1 and CDR2 are SGHRS and YFSETQ. The CDR3 covers 13 residues. The DNA of the CDR3 is TGCGCCAGCAGCTCGACTAGCGGGAGTGAGCAGTACTTC. It is translated as CASSSTSGSEQYF.

V gene TRBV5-4 combines with J gene TRBJ2-1; D may be TRBD1 (5 bases). V lost 4 bases and J lost 6, with 14 bases in between. The CDR3 spans 14 residues. Germline values: CDR1 SGHNT, CDR2 YYREEE (reference sequence). In nucleotides, the CDR3 is TGTGCCAGCAGCCTATGGGGCAGGTCCAATGAGCAGTTCTTC. Residues: CASSLWGRSNEQFF.

The gene calls are TRBV19 and TRBJ1-1; maybe TRBD1 (5 bases). The CDR3 is made up of 17 amino acids. Germline assignment: CDR1 LNHDA and CDR2 SQIVND (reference sequence). Trimming removed 0 bases from V and 4 bases from J, with 18 bases in between. CDR3 in amino acids: CASSIDIFGQGATEAFF. As DNA, the CDR3 is TGTGCCAGTAGTATAGATATCTTTGGGCAGGGCGCCACTGAAGCTTTCTTT. Supplemented by reference TRBV19 and TRBJ1-1, the full variable domain reads DGGITQSPKYLFRKEGQNVTLSCEQNLNHDAMYWYRQDPGQGLRLIYYSQIVNDFQKGDIAEGYSVSREKKESFPLTVTSAQKNPTAFYLCASSIDIFGQGATEAFFGQGTRLTVV.

The genes are TRBV10-1 and TRBJ1-2; 9 bases agree with TRBD1. Germline CDR1 and CDR2: WNHNN and SYGVQD (reference sequence). The CDR3 is 13 amino acids. V lost 8 bases and J lost 6; bases outside the gene matches: 7. The CDR3 nucleotides are TGCGCCAGCTTAATAAGGGACAGGGATGGCTACACCTTC. Its protein is CASLIRDRDGYTF.

This clone was seen a single time. The chain couples TRBV11-2 to TRBJ2-3; TRBD1 matches 7 bases. The CDR3 consists of 14 residues. With V trimmed by 5 bases and J by 7 bases, 9 bases remained unmatched. Germline assignment: CDR1 SGHAT and CDR2 FQNNGV. CDR3 DNA: TGTGCCAGCAGCGGAGGACAGGTCGGGAATACGCAGTATTTT. Its protein product is CASSGGQVGNTQYF.

This chain connects TRBV30 to TRBJ2-7; TRBD1 might be the D (6 bases). This CDR3 comprises 12 residues. V lost 0 bases and J 6 bases, leaving 9 bases between the germline ends. The germline V gene has CDR1 GTSNPN and CDR2 SVGIG (reference sequence). For the CDR3, the DNA is TGTGCCTGGAGTGTACCAGGGGCCGAGCAGTACTTC. Protein product: CAWSVPGAEQYF.

The chain recombines TRBV27 with TRBJ2-5; no clear D gene. Looked up from germline, CDR1 is MNHEY and CDR2 is SMNVEV (reference sequence). V dropped 5 bases and J dropped 1 base, with 11 bases sitting between them. CDR3 length: 14 residues. CDR3 nucleotides: TGTGCCAGCAGTCCGGTAACGATCCAAGAGACCCAGTACTTC. Translation: CASSPVTIQETQYF.

In its sample, this clone was seen a few times. The chain couples TRBV12-3 or TRBV12-4 to TRBJ1-2, with D uncertain. There are 12 residues in the CDR3. Trimming removed 3 bases from V and 2 bases from J, with 4 bases in between. The CDR3 loop is CASSFVNYGYTF. In nucleotides, the CDR3 is TGTGCCAGCAGTTTCGTCAACTATGGCTACACCTTC.

V usage is TRBV7-9 and J usage is TRBJ2-2, with D maybe TRBD2 (6 bases). Trimming removed 5 bases at V and 5 bases at J, with 21 bases between. This CDR3 is built from 17 residues. Germline V gene sequence: CDR1 SEHNR, CDR2 FQNEAQ (reference sequence). CDR3 bases: TGTGCCAGCAGCGCAAGACCTCTCGGGGGTGAAACCGGGGAGCTGTTTTTT. Its translation is CASSARPLGGETGELFF.

This clone was observed a handful of times. V usage is TRBV7-9 and J usage is TRBJ1-2, with 7 bases fitting TRBD1. The trim removed 3 bases at V and 3 bases at J, leaving 10 bases unmatched. This CDR3 has 16 amino acids. CDR1 is SEHNR, CDR2 FQNEAQ, per germline (reference sequence). The CDR3: CASSFIQTGMDYGYTF. Written as DNA, the CDR3 is TGTGCCAGCAGCTTCATACAGACAGGGATGGACTATGGCTACACCTTC.